Below, 11 T cell receptor beta chains from the same sample are listed, as sequenced in a study of shared clonotypes between healthy human individuals. Sequencing used immunoSEQ multiplex PCR; TCRdb keeps in-frame clones, though not all of them. The sample consists of some 95,000 clones, approximately 63% of them appearing once. The sequencing sample was made of memory CD8+ T cells sorted from blood. This sample's subset: CD45RO+ cells pooled with CCR7-negative TemRA cells. The receptors stem from a man in his thirties or forties in good health.

This chain connects TRBV30 to TRBJ2-1; no clear D gene. Germline loops: CDR1 GTSNPN, CDR2 SVGIG (reference sequence). Trimming took off 3 bases at V and 9 bases at J, with 15 bases between the two ends. This CDR3 is 13 amino acids long. CDR3 residues: CAWSRGPAPEQFF. CDR3 in DNA: TGTGCCTGGAGCCGCGGCCCAGCGCCTGAGCAGTTCTTC.

This clone has just one count. The chain couples TRBV14 to TRBJ1-2; 7 positions agree with TRBD1. Germline lookup yields CDR1 SGHDN and CDR2 FVKESK. CDR3 size: 12 residues. After removal of 2 bases from V and 13 bases from J, the junction contained 7 bases not matched to a gene. The CDR3 region is CASSQNRDRVTF. Here the CDR3 DNA reads TGTGCCAGCAGCCAAAACCGGGACAGAGTCACCTTC.

This clone was counted only a few times. This rearrangement joins TRBV7-8 to TRBJ1-3; a weak D match, TRBD1 (5 bases). This CDR3 region has 16 residues. CDR1 SGHVS and CDR2 FQNEAQ come from the germline V gene. Trimming removed 5 bases at V and 0 bases at J, with 14 bases between. CDR3 residues: CASSLWGESSGNTIYF. The CDR3 DNA reads TGTGCCAGCAGCCTGTGGGGGGAAAGCTCTGGAAACACCATATATTTT.

The chain links TRBV10-1 to TRBJ2-7; D not resolved. The CDR3 spans 14 residues. The germline gives CDR1 WNHNN, CDR2 SYGVQD (reference sequence). The V end lost 4 bases, the J end lost 0 bases, and 10 bases lay between the germline ends. CDR3 region: CASSGEHGSYEQYF. Here the CDR3 DNA reads TGCGCCAGCAGTGGTGAGCATGGCTCCTACGAGCAGTACTTC.

This CDR3 reads CASSLEKGRVAYNEQFF. CDR3 nucleotide sequence: TGTGCCAGCAGTTTAGAGAAGGGACGGGTTGCGTACAATGAGCAGTTCTTC. The V and J genes are TRBV28 and TRBJ2-1; D is tentatively TRBD1 or TRBD2 (5 bases each). The CDR3 is 17 residues long. Germline CDR1 reads MDHEN; CDR2 reads SYDVKM. Trimming removed 2 bases at V and 4 bases at J, with 18 bases between.

This clone was observed a few times. The chain is built from TRBV4-3 and TRBJ2-7; the D is unclear. V was shortened by 1 base and J by 3 bases, with 7 bases between the two germline ends. This CDR3 is 13 amino acids long. Germline CDR1 is LGHNA and CDR2 is YSLEER. CDR3 sequence (DNA): TGCGCCAGCAGCCAAGGACCGCTCTACGAGCAGTACTTC. As protein: CASSQGPLYEQYF.

J is TRBJ2-1 and V is TRBV6-6; maybe TRBD2 (5 bases). V gave up 8 bases and J gave up 0 bases, with 17 bases separating them. CDR1 is MNHNY and CDR2 is SVGAGI in the germline V gene (reference sequence). CDR3 length: 16 amino acids. The CDR3 reads CASAQRLGSSYNEQFF. The CDR3 nucleotides read TGTGCCAGCGCCCAACGGCTAGGGAGCTCCTACAATGAGCAGTTCTTC.

Only one count was recorded for this clone. J is TRBJ2-7 and V is TRBV4-1; perhaps TRBD2 as D (7 bases). Germline values: CDR1 MGHRA, CDR2 YSYEKL. V was trimmed by 1 base and J by 2 bases, leaving 18 bases between them. This CDR3 has 17 amino acids. The CDR3 reads CASSQGDGGGRAYEQYF. The CDR3 DNA is TGCGCCAGCAGCCAAGGTGATGGGGGGGGCAGGGCCTACGAGCAGTACTTC.

J is TRBJ2-7 and V is TRBV19; 9 bases match TRBD1. CDR3 size: 17 residues. Germline V gene data show CDR1 as LNHDA and CDR2 as SQIVND (reference sequence). Trimming removed 6 bases from V and 6 bases from J; junction bases left unmatched: 18. The CDR3 loop is CASSYTVPPGQGFEQYF. The CDR3 nucleotides are TGTGCCAGTAGCTACACCGTACCACCGGGACAGGGATTCGAGCAGTACTTC.

This chain connects TRBV7-9 to TRBJ2-3, with 10 bases fitting TRBD2. The germline V gene has CDR1 SEHNR and CDR2 FQNEAQ (reference sequence). V lost 3 bases to trimming and J lost 3 bases; unmatched junction nucleotides: 0. The CDR3 has 14 amino acids. CDR3: CASSLTSGTDTQYF. DNA of the CDR3: TGTGCCAGCAGCTTGACTAGCGGGACAGATACGCAGTATTTT.

The V gene is TRBV28, the J gene TRBJ2-1; possible D gene TRBD1, 5 bases. V lost 7 bases and J lost 6, with 16 bases in between. Germline lookup yields CDR1 MDHEN and CDR2 SYDVKM. This CDR3 has 14 amino acids. CDR3 in amino acids: CASIRVGAGNEQFF. The CDR3 nucleotides read TGTGCCAGCATACGGGTTGGGGCTGGCAATGAGCAGTTCTTC.